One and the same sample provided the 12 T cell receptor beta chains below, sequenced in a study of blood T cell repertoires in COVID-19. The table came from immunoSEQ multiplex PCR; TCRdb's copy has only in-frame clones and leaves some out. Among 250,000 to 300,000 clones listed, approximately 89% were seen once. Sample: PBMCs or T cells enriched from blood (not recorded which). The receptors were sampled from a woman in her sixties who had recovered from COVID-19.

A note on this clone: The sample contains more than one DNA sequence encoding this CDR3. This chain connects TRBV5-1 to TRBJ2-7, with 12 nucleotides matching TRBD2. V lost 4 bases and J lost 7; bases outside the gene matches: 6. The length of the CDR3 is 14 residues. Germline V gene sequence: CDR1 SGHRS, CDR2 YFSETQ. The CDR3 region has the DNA TGCGCCAGCAGCCCGGGACTAGCGGGCGTTGAGCAGTACTTC. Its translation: CASSPGLAGVEQYF. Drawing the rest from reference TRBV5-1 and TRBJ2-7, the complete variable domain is KAGVTQTPRYLIKTRGQQVTLSCSPISGHRSVSWYQQTPGQGLQFLFEYFSETQRNKGNFPGRFSGRQFSNSRSEMNVSTLELGDSALYLCASSPGLAGVEQYFGPGTRLTVT.

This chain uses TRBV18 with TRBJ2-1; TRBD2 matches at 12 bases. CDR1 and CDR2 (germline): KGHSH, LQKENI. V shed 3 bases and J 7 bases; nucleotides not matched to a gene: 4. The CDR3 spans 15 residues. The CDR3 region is CASSPTSGGWNEQFF. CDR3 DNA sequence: TGTGCCAGCTCACCCACTAGCGGGGGGTGGAATGAGCAGTTCTTC.

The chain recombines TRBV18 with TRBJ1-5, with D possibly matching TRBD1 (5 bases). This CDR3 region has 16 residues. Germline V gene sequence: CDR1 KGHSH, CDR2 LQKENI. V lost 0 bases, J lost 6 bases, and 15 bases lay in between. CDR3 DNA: TGTGCCAGCTCACCACCGGCAGGGCTTAGGGGTCAGCCCCAGCATTTT. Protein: CASSPPAGLRGQPQHF.

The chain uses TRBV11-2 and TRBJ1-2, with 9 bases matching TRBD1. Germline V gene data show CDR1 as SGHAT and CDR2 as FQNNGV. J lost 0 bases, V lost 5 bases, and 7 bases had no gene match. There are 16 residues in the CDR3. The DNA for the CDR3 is TGTGCCAGCAGCCGCGGACAGGGGCGGGCTAACTATGGCTACACCTTC. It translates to CASSRGQGRANYGYTF.

CDR3 coding DNA: TGTGCCAGCTCAGCGACAGGGGAAGCCTACGAGCAGTACTTC. Translated, it gives CASSATGEAYEQYF. V usage is TRBV18 and J usage is TRBJ2-7; the match to TRBD1 covers 8 bases. Germline loops: CDR1 KGHSH, CDR2 LQKENI. V dropped 5 bases and J dropped 2; count of bases not matched to a gene: 5. The CDR3 consists of 14 residues. The full variable domain, completed using reference TRBV18 and TRBJ2-7, is NAGVMQNPRHLVRRRGQEARLRCSPMKGHSHVYWYRQLPEEGLKFMVYLQKENIIDESGMPKERFSAEFPKEGPSILRIQQVVRGDSAAYFCASSATGEAYEQYFGPGTRLTVT.

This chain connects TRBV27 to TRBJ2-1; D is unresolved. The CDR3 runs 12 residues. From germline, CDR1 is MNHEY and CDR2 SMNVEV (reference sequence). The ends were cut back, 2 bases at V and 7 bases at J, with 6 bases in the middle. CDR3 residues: CASSLGVNEQFF. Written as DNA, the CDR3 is TGTGCCAGCAGTTTAGGAGTAAATGAGCAGTTCTTC.

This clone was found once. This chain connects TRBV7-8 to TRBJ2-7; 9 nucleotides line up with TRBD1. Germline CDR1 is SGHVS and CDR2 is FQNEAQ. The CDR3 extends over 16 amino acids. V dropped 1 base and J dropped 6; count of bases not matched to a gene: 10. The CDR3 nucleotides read TGTGCCAGCAGCTTAGGGGCGGGACAGGGTATTTTCGAGCAGTACTTC. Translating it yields CASSLGAGQGIFEQYF.

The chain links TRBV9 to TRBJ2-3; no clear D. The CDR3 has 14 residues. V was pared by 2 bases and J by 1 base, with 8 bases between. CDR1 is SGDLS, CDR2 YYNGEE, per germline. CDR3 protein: CASSVQTGTDTQYF. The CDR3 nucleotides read TGTGCCAGCAGCGTCCAAACAGGCACAGATACGCAGTATTTT.

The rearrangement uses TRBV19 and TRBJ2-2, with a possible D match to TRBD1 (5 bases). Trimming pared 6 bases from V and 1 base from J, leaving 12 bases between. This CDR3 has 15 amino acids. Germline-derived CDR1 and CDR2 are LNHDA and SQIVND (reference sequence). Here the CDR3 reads CASRSQGLNTGELFF. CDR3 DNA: TGTGCCAGTAGGTCCCAGGGCTTGAACACCGGGGAGCTGTTTTTT.

The CDR3 protein is CAWSGGQGGNTIYF. As DNA, the CDR3 is TGTGCCTGGAGTGGGGGGCAGGGAGGAAACACCATATATTTT. This chain links TRBV30 with TRBJ1-3, with D perhaps TRBD1 (6 bases). Germline V gives CDR1 GTSNPN, CDR2 SVGIG (reference sequence). Trimming shortened V by 1 base and J by 4 bases, and 11 bases separated the two germline ends. The CDR3 covers 14 residues.

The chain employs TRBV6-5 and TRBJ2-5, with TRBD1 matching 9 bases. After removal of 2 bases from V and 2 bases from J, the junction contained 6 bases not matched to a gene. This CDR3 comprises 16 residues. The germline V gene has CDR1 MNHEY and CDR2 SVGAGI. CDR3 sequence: CASSYAGTGFQETQYF. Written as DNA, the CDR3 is TGTGCCAGCAGTTACGCCGGGACAGGGTTTCAAGAGACCCAGTACTTC.

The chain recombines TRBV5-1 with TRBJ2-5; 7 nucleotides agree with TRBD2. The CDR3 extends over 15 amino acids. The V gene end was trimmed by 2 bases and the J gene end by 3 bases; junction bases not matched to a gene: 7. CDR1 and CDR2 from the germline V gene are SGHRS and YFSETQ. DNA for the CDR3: TGCGCCAGCAGCTTCAGCGGGACGGGGGAAGAGACCCAGTACTTC. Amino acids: CASSFSGTGEETQYF.